This paragraph reports one TCR beta chain. In its sample, this clone was seen a few times. Its antigen is unknown. Within one base of it there is no much larger clone, and no base qualities were kept. These data are taken from a study of beta chain features in type 1 diabetes (dated by TCRdb to 2017 to 2018). Study-wide context: Patients and healthy donors did not differ in mean age, gender distribution, total cell number or subset yield. Whereas all 30 or so donors provided naive and central memory subsets, regulatory and stem cell-like memory subsets were isolated from just 8 patients and about 8 healthy donors. In the study, TCRB repertoires of sorted circulating CD4+ T cell subsets from recently diagnosed type 1 diabetes patients were compared with those of matched healthy donors. Across all samples, fewer than 110,000,000 sorted cells were examined, and cell number per subset correlated strongly with RNA yield.

CDR1 and CDR2 are read off the germline V gene as SGHTA and FQGNSA. Reading from cysteine to phenylalanine, the CDR3 counts 13 amino acids. The entry retains the CDR3 DNA only, 39 bases that are in frame from base 1. Points the paper makes about the study in general: Fewer insertions and more nucleotide deletions at VDJ recombination sites were observed in patients with type 1 diabetes, implying thymic rearrangement abnormalities. Sequencing cDNA rather than genomic DNA could over-represent highly expressing activated cells, although activation and CD3 levels did not differ between groups. Naive, central memory and regulatory TCRB repertoires appeared to be more alike among patients than among healthy donors. In all four CD4+ subsets, TCRB CDR3 length was moderately but significantly shorter in type 1 diabetes patients. PCR may preferentially amplify shorter templates, but because patient and control samples were amplified and corrected together, any resulting skew would affect both groups equally. HLA sub-analyses involved small numbers of individuals, so any influence of HLA type on TCRB rearrangement remained unresolved.

The entire amount of isolated RNA was reverse transcribed using the High Capacity cDNA Reverse Transcription Kit, so the sequenced TCRB transcripts were expressed ones. Deep immunoSEQ sequencing was applied to naive, central memory and regulatory T cell samples, giving an average of around 3.4 million total reads per sample. After sorted cells were lysed in RLT buffer, RNA was extracted with DNase-treated RNeasy Micro or Mini kits, with the choice depending on cell number. To prevent cross-contamination, every cell subset was processed on its own, while patient and healthy donor samples were processed together. TCRB sequences were amplified from cDNA with the immunoSEQ multiplex PCR, producing 87-bp fragments spanning the CDR3 region. Amplicons were sequenced on the Illumina HiSeq platform. On the authors' methods: Synthetic template baselines were used to correct PCR bias computationally, reads within Hamming distance 2 were collapsed together, and singletons that could not be merged were discarded. By aligning reads against IMGT, V, D and J genes, CDR3 length, and insertions or deletions at six rearrangement sites were assigned. Within each subset, clonotype counts were normalized to sorted cell number, and only after that were true diversity and Gini coefficients computed with the tcR R package. The overlap coefficient, calculated on TCRB nucleotide sequences, was used to quantify repertoire sharing. As a proxy for the pre-selection repertoire, out-of-frame TCRB sequences from naive cells were analyzed. As stored in TCRdb, this immuneACCESS dataset retains in-frame rearrangements with V and J assigned. A fraction of the clones does not appear; measured against another copy, unresolved V genes explain less than half of the discrepancy, and the remainder lacks a known reason. V and J calls and clone size are given by that table; D and trimming were obtained from the DNA. This sample comprises fewer than 500,000 clones, approximately 15% of them detected only once. 0.03% to 0.04% of the sample lies in the top ten.

Each donor gave one peripheral blood draw, roughly 0.12 L on average, collected into heparinised tubes. Using a panel that included CD45RO, CCR7, CD25, CD127, CD95 and CD27, naive, central memory, regulatory and stem cell-like memory CD4+ T cells were sorted on a BD FACSAria II. Purity was above 95% for every sorted population. PBMCs were isolated immediately by Lymphoprep density gradient centrifugation and stained directly without culture. So that batch effects would be minimized, each experiment stained and sorted samples in pairs, pairing one healthy donor with one patient. The receptor was derived from a man under 40 in good health. The sample taken for sequencing was naive CD4+ T cells from blood. What this sample's cell subset or site label stands for: true naive CD4+ T cells. The chain uses TRBV7-2 and TRBJ1-1; a weak D assignment points to TRBD1 (5 bases agree). DNA sequence: TGTGCTACGAAGGGGTTCATGAACACTGAAGCTTTCTTT. This yields the protein CATKGFMNTEAFF.